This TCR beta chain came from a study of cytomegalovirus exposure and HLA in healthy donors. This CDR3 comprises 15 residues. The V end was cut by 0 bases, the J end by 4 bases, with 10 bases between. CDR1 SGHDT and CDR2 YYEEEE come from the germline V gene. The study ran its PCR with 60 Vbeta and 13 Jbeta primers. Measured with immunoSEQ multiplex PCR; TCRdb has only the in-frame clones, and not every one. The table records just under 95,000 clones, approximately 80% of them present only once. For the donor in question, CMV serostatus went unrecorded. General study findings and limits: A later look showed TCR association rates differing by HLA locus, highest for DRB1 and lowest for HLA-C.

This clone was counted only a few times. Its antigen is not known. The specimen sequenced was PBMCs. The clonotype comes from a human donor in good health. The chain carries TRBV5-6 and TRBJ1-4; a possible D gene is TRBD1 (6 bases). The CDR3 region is CASSLAVQGNEKLFF. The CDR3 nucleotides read TGTGCCAGCAGCTTGGCCGTACAGGGTAATGAAAAACTGTTTTTT. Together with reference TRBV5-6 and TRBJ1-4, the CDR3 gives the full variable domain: DAGVTQSPTHLIKTRGQQVTLRCSPKSGHDTVSWYQQALGQGPQFIFQYYEEEERQRGNFPDRFSGHQFPNYSSELNVNALLLGDSALYLCASSLAVQGNEKLFFGSGTQLSVL.